The 30 T cell receptor beta chains below come from one sample, sequenced in a study of blood T cell repertoires in COVID-19. Only in-frame clones appear in the TCRdb table, and some are missing; sequencing was by immunoSEQ multiplex PCR. The sample yields 150,000 or so clones, 80% to 85% seen once. The sequencing input was peripheral blood. The receptors derive from a woman between 55 and 75 years old with acute or convalescent COVID-19.

J is TRBJ2-5 and V is TRBV7-2, with 7 bases that match TRBD2. The J segment lost 2 bases and the V segment lost 2 bases, leaving 5 bases of the junction unmatched. Germline loops: CDR1 SGHTA, CDR2 FQGNSA. The CDR3 sequence is 15 residues long. CDR3: CASSLWAGRQETQYF. The CDR3 DNA is TGTGCCAGCAGCTTATGGGCCGGGAGGCAAGAGACCCAGTACTTC.

This clone was seen a single time. The chain is built from TRBV10-3 and TRBJ2-1; 7 bases match TRBD2. In germline, CDR1 is ENHRY, CDR2 SYGVKD. V shed 0 bases and J 5 bases; nucleotides not matched to a gene: 7. The CDR3 length is 16 residues. The CDR3 loop is CAISESMSSGNNEQFF. The CDR3 DNA reads TGTGCCATCAGTGAGTCGATGTCTAGCGGTAACAATGAGCAGTTCTTC.

This clone was counted between two and nine times. V gene TRBV2 combines with J gene TRBJ2-4; 7 bases map to TRBD2. Germline V CDR1 and CDR2: SNHLY, FYNNEI. V shed 9 bases, J shed 9 bases, and the junction held 14 bases outside the gene matches. This CDR3 is 14 amino acids long. The CDR3 DNA reads as TGTGCCAGTCGCGAAGCCAGACGGGGGGTCATTCAGTACTTC. Amino acids: CASREARRGVIQYF.

V is TRBV9 and J is TRBJ2-5; TRBD2 aligns across 8 bases. The CDR3 is 16 amino acids. Germline CDR1 SGDLS, CDR2 YYNGEE. Trimming at V came to 4 bases and at J to 5 bases, leaving 13 bases not matched to a gene. Here the CDR3 reads CASSQLAGRSVETQYF. CDR3 coding DNA: TGTGCCAGCAGCCAGTTAGCGGGACGCTCAGTGGAGACCCAGTACTTC.

The sample holds a few counts of this clone. CDR3 amino acids: CASSLVQGTGELLGNQPQHF. CDR3 nucleotides: TGTGCCAGCAGCTTGGTGCAGGGGACAGGGGAGTTGTTGGGCAATCAGCCCCAGCATTTT. The chain links TRBV5-8 to TRBJ1-5, with TRBD1 identical over 10 bases. CDR3 size: 20 residues. V shed 0 bases and J 2 bases; nucleotides not matched to a gene: 14. CDR1 is SGHTS and CDR2 is YDEGEE in the germline V gene. The full variable domain, completed using reference TRBV5-8 and TRBJ1-5, is EAGVTQSPTHLIKTRGQQATLRCSPISGHTSVYWYQQALGLGLQFLLWYDEGEERNRGNFPPRFSGRQFPNYSSELNVNALELEDSALYLCASSLVQGTGELLGNQPQHFGDGTRLSIL.

V and J are TRBV15 and TRBJ1-2; D call uncertain. This CDR3 is built from 14 residues. From germline, CDR1 is LNHNV and CDR2 YYDKDF (reference sequence). V was pared by 0 bases and J by 2 bases, with 7 bases between. For the CDR3, the DNA is TGTGCCACCAGCAGAGATGTGGGCAACTATGGCTACACCTTC. Its protein product is CATSRDVGNYGYTF.

This clone was recorded once. This chain joins TRBV7-2 and TRBJ1-4; possibly TRBD1 for D (6 bases). From germline, CDR1 is SGHTA and CDR2 FQGNSA. The CDR3 sequence is 16 residues long. Trimming removed 5 bases at V and 2 bases at J, with 15 bases between. The CDR3, as DNA: TGTGCCAGCAGCCAGTCGGGGGGCGCGACTAATGAAAAACTGTTTTTT. Its translation: CASSQSGGATNEKLFF.

V gene TRBV5-1 combines with J gene TRBJ1-4; 9 bases match TRBD1. V shed 5 bases and J 8 bases; nucleotides not matched to a gene: 4. Germline CDR1 is SGHRS and CDR2 is YFSETQ. The CDR3 loop spans 13 amino acids. The CDR3 nucleotides are TGCGCCAGCAGGGGGACAGGGACGGAAAAACTGTTTTTT. Protein: CASRGTGTEKLFF.

This chain uses TRBV2 with TRBJ1-2; D is undetermined. The CDR3 loop spans 11 amino acids. Trimming removed 7 bases at V and 7 bases at J, with 10 bases between. In germline, CDR1 is SNHLY, CDR2 FYNNEI. The CDR3: CASTPEGGYTF. The CDR3 DNA is TGTGCCAGCACCCCGGAGGGTGGCTACACCTTC.

This chain links TRBV2 with TRBJ1-2, with 7 bases matching TRBD1. V lost 6 bases, J lost 7 bases, and 11 bases stayed unmatched. This CDR3 comprises 14 residues. Germline V gives CDR1 SNHLY, CDR2 FYNNEI. The CDR3 DNA is TGTGCCAGCAGCCAGGGGGGAGCTGGTTCTGGCTACACCTTC. It specifies CASSQGGAGSGYTF.

The chain carries TRBV5-4 and TRBJ2-7; 9 bases agree with TRBD1. CDR1 and CDR2 from the germline V gene are SGHNT and YYREEE (reference sequence). After removal of 3 bases from V and 3 bases from J, the junction contained 7 bases not matched to a gene. This CDR3 comprises 15 residues. This chain's CDR3 is CASSSAGQGFYEQYF. The CDR3 nucleotides read TGTGCCAGCAGCTCAGCGGGACAGGGATTCTACGAGCAGTACTTC.

The chain joins TRBV24-1 to TRBJ2-2, with D perhaps matching TRBD2 (6 bases). Per germline, CDR1 KGHDR and CDR2 SFDVKD. Trimming left V 3 bases short and J 6 bases short, with 22 bases between. CDR3 size: 18 residues. The CDR3 loop reads CATSDTRLVAVKSGELFF. CDR3 coding DNA: TGTGCCACCAGTGATACTCGGTTAGTAGCGGTAAAGTCCGGGGAGCTGTTTTTT.

The chain couples TRBV28 to TRBJ1-1, with TRBD1 matching over 7 bases. J gave up 11 bases and V 5 bases, and 5 bases lay outside the gene matches. The CDR3 has 11 amino acids. Per germline, CDR1 MDHEN and CDR2 SYDVKM. Here the CDR3 reads CASSPGQFAFF. Written as DNA, the CDR3 is TGTGCCAGCAGTCCGGGACAGTTCGCTTTCTTT.

This rearrangement joins TRBV27 to TRBJ2-7, with D possibly matching TRBD2 (5 bases). The CDR3 runs to 14 residues. V shed 5 bases and J shed 6 bases, with 17 bases lying between them. The germline CDR1 and CDR2 sequences are MNHEY and SMNVEV (reference sequence). The CDR3 here is CASSPNGAEGEQYF. In DNA, the CDR3 is TGTGCCAGCAGTCCCAATGGAGCGGAAGGCGAGCAGTACTTC.

The chain combines TRBV7-6 with TRBJ1-2; tentatively, D is TRBD1 (6 bases). CDR1 and CDR2 (germline): SGHVS, FNYEAQ. The V end lost 5 bases, the J end lost 7 bases, and 23 bases lay between the germline ends. CDR3 length equals 16 residues. The CDR3 coding sequence is TGTGCCAGCAGCCAAACCCCGCAGGGGACCTCTGGTGGCTACACCTTC. This sequence encodes CASSQTPQGTSGGYTF.

The rearrangement uses TRBV2 and TRBJ2-3; D is unresolved. Germline CDR1 SNHLY, CDR2 FYNNEI. Trimming removed 6 bases at V and 2 bases at J, with 3 bases between. The CDR3 sequence is 11 residues long. The CDR3 region is CASRATDTQYF. The CDR3 DNA reads TGTGCCAGCAGGGCCACAGATACGCAGTATTTT.

A note on this clone: At one end, the junction sequence differs from germline, possibly due to a read error. The chain has TRBV9 and TRBJ1-1; tentatively, D is TRBD1 (5 bases). The CDR3 covers 14 residues. Germline CDR1 and CDR2: SGDLS and YYNGEE. CDR3 in amino acids: CASSVGGVKTEAFF. The CDR3 coding sequence is TGTGCCAGCAGCGTAGGGGGCGTGAAAACTGAAGCTTTCTTT. Filled out from reference TRBV9 and TRBJ1-1, the complete variable domain reads DSGVTQTPKHLITATGQRVTLRCSPRSGDLSVYWYQQSLDQGLQFLIQYYNGEERAKGNILERFSAQQFPDLHSELNLSSLELGDSALYFCASSVGGVKTEAFFGQGTRLTVV.

The chain uses TRBV6-5 and TRBJ1-5; 7 nucleotides align to TRBD1. The V gene's germline CDR1 is MNHEY and CDR2 SVGAGI. The CDR3 is 14 residues long. With V trimmed by 5 bases and J by 7 bases, 8 bases remained unmatched. The CDR3 DNA follows: TGTGCCAGCAGTAGAACAGGGGATACCCAGCCCCAGCATTTT. Protein sequence: CASSRTGDTQPQHF.

This clone has just a few counts. This chain connects TRBV2 to TRBJ1-3; 8 bases line up with TRBD1. Unmatched junction bases numbered 1, after V lost 4 bases and J lost 2 bases. This CDR3 comprises 14 residues. Per germline, CDR1 SNHLY and CDR2 FYNNEI. In nucleotides, the CDR3 is TGTGCCAGCAGTGGGGGACAGGCTGGAAACACCATATATTTT. It translates to CASSGGQAGNTIYF.

This clone appeared once. This chain uses TRBV28 with TRBJ1-4, with a weak D call TRBD1 (5 bases). V dropped 3 bases and J dropped 8 bases, with 22 bases sitting between them. Germline-derived CDR1 and CDR2 are MDHEN and SYDVKM. The CDR3 has 17 residues. The CDR3 region is CASSLGGAGSLQEKLFF. CDR3 bases: TGTGCCAGCAGTTTGGGCGGGGCAGGTAGTCTTCAAGAAAAACTGTTTTTT. The whole variable domain, filled in from reference TRBV28 and TRBJ1-4, reads DVKVTQSSRYLVKRTGEKVFLECVQDMDHENMFWYRQDPGLGLRLIYFSYDVKMKEKGDIPEGYSVSREKKERFSLILESASTNQTSMYLCASSLGGAGSLQEKLFFGSGTQLSVL.

As DNA, the CDR3 is TGTGCCAGCAGTGAGAGGGTTTATGGCTACACCTTC. Translating it yields CASSERVYGYTF. The chain carries TRBV6-1 and TRBJ1-2, with D uncertain. Germline values: CDR1 MNHNS, CDR2 SASEGT. Trimming took 3 bases from V and 5 from J, leaving 7 bases between them. The CDR3 has 12 residues.

The chain has TRBV24-1 and TRBJ2-1; 10 bases are shared with TRBD2. The CDR3 extends over 15 amino acids. J gave up 12 bases and V 4 bases, and 11 bases lay outside the gene matches. Germline loops: CDR1 KGHDR, CDR2 SFDVKD. The CDR3 DNA is TGTGCCACCAGTGACCCTCTAGCGGGGGCCCTTCGGCAGTTCTTC. Translated, it gives CATSDPLAGALRQFF.

This chain links TRBV7-8 with TRBJ2-1, with 11 bases lining up with TRBD2. Per germline, CDR1 SGHVS and CDR2 FQNEAQ. The CDR3 extends over 17 amino acids. V was pared by 0 bases and J by 1 base, with 2 bases of the junction left unmatched. The CDR3 DNA reads as TGTGCCAGCAGCTTAGCCTTAGCGGGAGGGTCCTACAATGAGCAGTTCTTC. It is translated as CASSLALAGGSYNEQFF.

In nucleotides, the CDR3 is TGTGTACCAGGGGGGCAGTACTTC. Protein: CVPGGQYF. The chain couples TRBV21-1 to TRBJ2-7; the table's D gene call, TRBD1, was not cross checked with the DNA. TRBV21-1 is designated a pseudogene. The CDR3 extends over 8 amino acids.

This chain links TRBV12-3 or TRBV12-4 with TRBJ1-2; TRBD1 agrees at 9 bases. The CDR3 extends over 13 amino acids. The ends lost 6 bases at V and 7 bases at J; junction bases unmatched: 6. The CDR3 is CASSPGTGFGYTF. In DNA form, the CDR3 reads TGTGCCAGCAGCCCTGGGACAGGGTTTGGCTACACCTTC.

The chain recombines TRBV9 with TRBJ2-3; no clear D gene. Trimming cost V 0 bases and J 4 bases, with 9 bases left between them. CDR1 and CDR2 from the germline V gene are SGDLS and YYNGEE. The CDR3 is 14 amino acids. CDR3 residues: CASSVGVQADTQYF. The DNA of the CDR3 is TGTGCCAGCAGCGTAGGAGTTCAAGCAGATACGCAGTATTTT. The complete variable domain, with remaining parts taken from reference TRBV9 and TRBJ2-3, reads DSGVTQTPKHLITATGQRVTLRCSPRSGDLSVYWYQQSLDQGLQFLIQYYNGEERAKGNILERFSAQQFPDLHSELNLSSLELGDSALYFCASSVGVQADTQYFGPGTRLTVL.

The chain joins TRBV5-1 to TRBJ1-2; D ambiguous. Per germline, CDR1 SGHRS and CDR2 YFSETQ. This CDR3 is built from 15 residues. V gave up 0 bases and J gave up 0 bases, with 9 bases separating them. DNA of the CDR3: TGCGCCAGCAGCTTGGGGGCACCTACTAACTATGGCTACACCTTC. Protein: CASSLGAPTNYGYTF.

The chain links TRBV2 to TRBJ1-2, with 7 bases lining up with TRBD1. Per the germline V gene, CDR1 is SNHLY and CDR2 is FYNNEI. The CDR3 extends over 14 amino acids. Unmatched junction bases numbered 7, after V lost 5 bases and J lost 4 bases. The CDR3 sequence: CASSYTDRVYGYTF. In DNA, the CDR3 is TGTGCCAGCAGTTATACCGACAGGGTCTATGGCTACACCTTC.

V usage is TRBV7-9 and J usage is TRBJ1-5, with a possible D match to TRBD1 (6 bases). The V gene's germline CDR1 is SEHNR and CDR2 FQNEAQ (reference sequence). V dropped 5 bases and J dropped 4 bases, with 9 bases sitting between them. The CDR3 has 13 amino acids. CDR3 residues: CASSPGQNQPQHF. In DNA, the CDR3 is TGTGCCAGCAGCCCCGGACAGAATCAGCCCCAGCATTTT.

The chain combines TRBV4-2 with TRBJ2-7; 12 bases are shared with TRBD1. J was trimmed by 5 bases and V by 8 bases; bases with no gene match: 4. The CDR3 is 13 amino acids. CDR1 is LGHNA, CDR2 YNFKEQ, per germline. This CDR3 is CASGDRGLNEQYF. The CDR3 coding sequence is TGTGCCAGCGGGGACAGGGGGCTGAACGAGCAGTACTTC.